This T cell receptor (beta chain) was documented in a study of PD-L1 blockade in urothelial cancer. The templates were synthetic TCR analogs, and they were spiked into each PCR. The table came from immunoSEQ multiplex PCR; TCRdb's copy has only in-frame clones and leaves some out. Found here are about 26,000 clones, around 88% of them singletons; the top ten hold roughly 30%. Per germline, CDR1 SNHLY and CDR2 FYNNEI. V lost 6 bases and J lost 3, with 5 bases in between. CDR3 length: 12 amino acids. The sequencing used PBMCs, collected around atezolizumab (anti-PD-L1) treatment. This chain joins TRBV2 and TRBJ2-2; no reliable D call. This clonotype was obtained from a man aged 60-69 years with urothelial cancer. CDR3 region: CASRVDTGELFF. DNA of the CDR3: TGTGCCAGCAGGGTAGACACCGGGGAGCTGTTTTTT.